The 18 T cell receptor beta chains given below trace back to one sample, sequenced in a study of shared clonotypes between healthy human individuals. Assay used: immunoSEQ multiplex PCR; TCRdb lists only in-frame clones, some missing. The sample has 450,000 to 700,000 clones, over 95% seen once. CD8 cells regarded as naive lacked CD45RO, were positively chosen for CCR7, and omitted terminally differentiated effector memory CD45RA+ cells. The sequenced material came from naive CD8+ T cells sorted from blood. These receptors were obtained from a woman in her thirties in good health.

The J gene is TRBJ2-3, the V gene TRBV7-9, with 7 bases fitting TRBD1. Losses at the gene ends were 0 bases for V and 2 bases for J; bases not matched to a gene: 8. CDR3 size: 17 residues. Germline V gives CDR1 SEHNR, CDR2 FQNEAQ (reference sequence). This CDR3 reads CASSLALGDSPTDTQYF. The CDR3 DNA sequence: TGTGCCAGCAGCTTAGCATTAGGGGACAGTCCCACAGATACGCAGTATTTT.

This chain joins TRBV6-6 and TRBJ2-3; D might be TRBD1 or TRBD2, each matching 5 bases. Trimming removed 6 bases from V and 0 bases from J, with 16 bases in between. The germline CDR1 and CDR2 sequences are MNHNY and SVGAGI (reference sequence). The CDR3 spans 16 residues. DNA of the CDR3: TGTGCCAGCAGCCCGGGGCCAGGGCTTAGCACAGATACGCAGTATTTT. It specifies CASSPGPGLSTDTQYF.

The V call is TRBV7-9, the J call TRBJ2-3; TRBD2 agrees at 13 bases. Germline loops: CDR1 SEHNR, CDR2 FQNEAQ (reference sequence). CDR3 length equals 13 residues. Losses at the gene ends were 8 bases for V and 6 bases for J; bases not matched to a gene: 2. The CDR3 protein is CASGLAGDDTQYF. The CDR3 DNA sequence: TGTGCCAGCGGACTAGCGGGAGATGATACGCAGTATTTT.

CDR3 residues: CASSLGSADEQFF. The CDR3 DNA is TGTGCCAGCAGCTTAGGGTCAGCGGATGAGCAGTTCTTC. The chain recombines TRBV7-6 with TRBJ2-1; maybe TRBD2 (5 bases). V was shortened by 1 base and J by 8 bases, with 9 bases between the two germline ends. Germline assignment: CDR1 SGHVS and CDR2 FNYEAQ. The CDR3 loop spans 13 amino acids. Filled out from reference TRBV7-6 and TRBJ2-1, the complete variable domain reads GAGVSQSPRYKVTKRGQDVALRCDPISGHVSLYWYRQALGQGPEFLTYFNYEAQQDKSGLPNDRFSAERPEGSISTLTIQRTEQRDSAMYRCASSLGSADEQFFGPGTRLTVL.

V and J are TRBV29-1 and TRBJ2-5; TRBD1 matches 9 bases. The end of the DNA aligns better with TRBJ2-7, so the J call may be wrong. The germline gives CDR1 SQVTM, CDR2 ANQGSEA. The CDR3 covers 15 residues. CDR3 sequence (DNA): TGCAGCGCCGGGGTTGCGGGACAGGGAGCCCTCGAGCAGTACTTC. Translating gives CSAGVAGQGALEQYF.

The chain carries TRBV28 and TRBJ1-5; D possibly corresponds to TRBD1 (5 bases). Germline V gives CDR1 MDHEN, CDR2 SYDVKM. V was trimmed by 4 bases and J by 0 bases, leaving 10 bases between them. The CDR3 sequence is 15 residues long. CDR3 nucleotides: TGTGCCAGCAGTTGGACATCTACTAGCAATCAGCCCCAGCATTTT. It translates to CASSWTSTSNQPQHF.

The chain links TRBV5-1 to TRBJ1-2; D gene ambiguous. CDR1 is SGHRS and CDR2 is YFSETQ in the germline V gene. This CDR3 spans 15 amino acids. The V gene lost 0 bases and the J gene lost 5 bases, with 14 bases spanning the gap. CDR3 bases: TGCGCCAGCAGCTTGGCGGACCCTTGGGGTTATGGCTACACCTTC. Encoded protein: CASSLADPWGYGYTF.

The chain uses TRBV28 and TRBJ1-5; 7 positions agree with TRBD1. Germline V gene sequence: CDR1 MDHEN, CDR2 SYDVKM. The junction had 6 bases not matched to a gene; V was cut back by 6 bases and J by 1 base. This CDR3 comprises 15 residues. The CDR3: CASRPTGRSNQPQHF. The CDR3 DNA sequence: TGTGCCAGCAGGCCGACAGGGAGGAGCAATCAGCCCCAGCATTTT.

The V gene is TRBV27, the J gene TRBJ2-7; TRBD1 matches at 9 bases. With 5 bases clipped from V and 6 bases from J, the junction kept 14 bases outside the gene matches. The CDR3 extends over 16 amino acids. The germline gives CDR1 MNHEY, CDR2 SMNVEV (reference sequence). The DNA of the CDR3 is TGTGCCAGCAGTCCGGGACCGGGACAGGGTAGGTCCGAGCAGTACTTC. Its translation is CASSPGPGQGRSEQYF.

As DNA, the CDR3 is TGTGCCAGCAGCTTAAGGAGCGGGAGGGCTAGCACAGATACGCAGTATTTT. This codes for CASSLRSGRASTDTQYF. This sequence joins TRBV13 and TRBJ2-3; 10 nucleotides line up with TRBD2. The length of the CDR3 is 17 residues. With 2 bases clipped from V and 0 bases from J, the junction kept 5 bases outside the gene matches. Looked up from germline, CDR1 is PRHDT and CDR2 is FYEKMQ (reference sequence). The full variable domain, completed using reference TRBV13 and TRBJ2-3, is AAGVIQSPRHLIKEKRETATLKCYPIPRHDTVYWYQQGPGQDPQFLISFYEKMQSDKGSIPDRFSAQQFSDYHSELNMSSLELGDSALYFCASSLRSGRASTDTQYFGPGTRLTVL.

This rearrangement joins TRBV4-1 to TRBJ1-2; 9 nucleotides agree with TRBD1. The CDR3 contains 18 residues. Germline CDR1 and CDR2: MGHRA and YSYEKL. Trimming cost V 1 base and J 6 bases; bases outside gene matches: 15. CDR3 loop: CASSQGGDQARTGDGYTF. Here the CDR3 DNA reads TGCGCCAGCAGCCAAGGGGGGGACCAAGCCAGGACAGGGGATGGCTACACCTTC.

The gene calls are TRBV2 and TRBJ1-3; D may be TRBD1 (5 bases). Germline assignment: CDR1 SNHLY and CDR2 FYNNEI. V was shortened by 3 bases and J by 0 bases, with 9 bases between the two germline ends. The CDR3 spans 15 residues. CDR3 DNA: TGTGCCAGCAGTGATCGGGGCCTCTCTGGAAACACCATATATTTT. Residues: CASSDRGLSGNTIYF.

The chain combines TRBV5-5 with TRBJ2-7, with 7 bases aligning to TRBD2. There are 17 residues in the CDR3. J lost 0 bases, V lost 0 bases, and 9 bases had no gene match. Germline CDR1 and CDR2: SGHKS and YYEKEE (reference sequence). CDR3 in DNA: TGTGCCAGCAGCTTGGCCGCATGGCTAGCGGACTCCTACGAGCAGTACTTC. Its protein is CASSLAAWLADSYEQYF.

The J gene is TRBJ1-1, the V gene TRBV7-6, with no clear D. CDR1 is SGHVS and CDR2 is FNYEAQ in the germline V gene. This CDR3 contains 14 residues. V shed 3 bases and J shed 4 bases, with 12 bases lying between them. CDR3: CASSLGGKGTEAFF. CDR3 DNA: TGTGCCAGCAGCTTGGGTGGTAAGGGCACTGAAGCTTTCTTT.

The chain is built from TRBV27 and TRBJ2-6; a possible D gene is TRBD2 (5 bases). Trimming left V 5 bases short and J 4 bases short, with 12 bases between. The CDR3 extends over 15 amino acids. CDR1 MNHEY and CDR2 SMNVEV come from the germline V gene (reference sequence). CDR3: CASSRGSSGANVLTF. In nucleotides, the CDR3 is TGTGCCAGCAGTCGAGGGAGTTCGGGGGCCAACGTCCTGACTTTC. The whole variable domain, remainder taken from reference TRBV27 and TRBJ2-6, is EAQVTQNPRYLITVTGKKLTVTCSQNMNHEYMSWYRQDPGLGLRQIYYSMNVEVTDKGDVPEGYKVSRKEKRNFPLILESPSPNQTSLYFCASSRGSSGANVLTFGAGSRLTVL.

This chain joins TRBV2 and TRBJ2-7; 8 bases agree with TRBD1. V trimming: 0 bases; J trimming: 3 bases; junction bases outside the gene matches: 1. This CDR3 region has 14 residues. CDR1 SNHLY and CDR2 FYNNEI come from the germline V gene. For the CDR3, the DNA is TGTGCCAGCAGTGAAGCAGACAGGGGCTACGAGCAGTACTTC. This translates into CASSEADRGYEQYF. The entire variable domain, with the rest obtained from reference TRBV2 and TRBJ2-7, is as follows: EPEVTQTPSHQVTQMGQEVILRCVPISNHLYFYWYRQILGQKVEFLVSFYNNEISEKSEIFDDQFSVERPDGSNFTLKIRSTKLEDSAMYFCASSEADRGYEQYFGPGTRLTVT.

The chain recombines TRBV15 with TRBJ1-2; 8 nucleotides line up with TRBD1. The V segment lost 0 bases and the J segment 4 bases; nucleotides outside the gene matches: 7. Germline loops: CDR1 LNHNV, CDR2 YYDKDF (reference sequence). The CDR3 loop spans 16 amino acids. The DNA for the CDR3 is TGTGCCACCAGCAGAGATCTCGGGGACAGGTTCTATGGCTACACCTTC. Its translation is CATSRDLGDRFYGYTF.

The rearrangement joins TRBV15 to TRBJ1-3, with D possibly being TRBD1 (5 bases). CDR1 and CDR2 from the germline V gene are LNHNV and YYDKDF (reference sequence). This CDR3 comprises 15 residues. Trimming stripped 2 bases from V and 8 bases from J, with 16 bases between. CDR3 DNA: TGTGCCACCAGCAGAACGACAGTTGGAGGCGACACCATATATTTT. Residues: CATSRTTVGGDTIYF.